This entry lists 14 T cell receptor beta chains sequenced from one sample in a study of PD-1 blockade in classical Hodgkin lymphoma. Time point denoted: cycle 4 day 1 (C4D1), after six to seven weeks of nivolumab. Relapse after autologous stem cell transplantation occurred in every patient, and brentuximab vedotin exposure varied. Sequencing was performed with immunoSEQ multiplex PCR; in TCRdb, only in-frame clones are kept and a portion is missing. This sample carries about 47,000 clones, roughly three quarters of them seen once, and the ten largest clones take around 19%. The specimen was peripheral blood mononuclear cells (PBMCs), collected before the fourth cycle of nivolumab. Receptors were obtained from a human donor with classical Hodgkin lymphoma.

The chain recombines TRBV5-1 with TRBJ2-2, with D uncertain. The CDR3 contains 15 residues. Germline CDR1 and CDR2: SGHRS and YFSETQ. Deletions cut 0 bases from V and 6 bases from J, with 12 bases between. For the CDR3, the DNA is TGCGCCAGCAGCTTGGAAGGCCCGTTTGCCGGGGAGCTGTTTTTT. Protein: CASSLEGPFAGELFF.

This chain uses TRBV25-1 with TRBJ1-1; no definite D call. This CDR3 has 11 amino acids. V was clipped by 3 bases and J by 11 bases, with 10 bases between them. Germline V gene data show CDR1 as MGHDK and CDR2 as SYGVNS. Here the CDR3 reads CASSEADQAFF. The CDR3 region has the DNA TGTGCCAGCAGTGAGGCTGACCAGGCTTTCTTT.

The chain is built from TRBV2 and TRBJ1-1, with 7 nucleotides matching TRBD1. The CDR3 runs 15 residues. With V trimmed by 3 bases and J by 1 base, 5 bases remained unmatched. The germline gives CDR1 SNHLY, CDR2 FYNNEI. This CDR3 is CASSDPGTENTEAFF. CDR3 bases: TGTGCCAGCAGTGACCCCGGGACAGAGAACACTGAAGCTTTCTTT.

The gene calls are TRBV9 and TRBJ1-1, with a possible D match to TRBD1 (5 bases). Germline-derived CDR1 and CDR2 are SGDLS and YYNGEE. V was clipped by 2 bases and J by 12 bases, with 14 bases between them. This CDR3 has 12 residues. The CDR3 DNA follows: TGTGCCAGCAGCGTTCACGGGGGGGATCCTTTCTTT. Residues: CASSVHGGDPFF.

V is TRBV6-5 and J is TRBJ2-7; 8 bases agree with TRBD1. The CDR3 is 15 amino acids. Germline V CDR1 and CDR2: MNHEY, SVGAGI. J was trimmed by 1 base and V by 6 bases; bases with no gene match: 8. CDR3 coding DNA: TGTGCCAGCAGATCCCACACAGGGGGGTCCTACGAGCAGTACTTC. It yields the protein CASRSHTGGSYEQYF.

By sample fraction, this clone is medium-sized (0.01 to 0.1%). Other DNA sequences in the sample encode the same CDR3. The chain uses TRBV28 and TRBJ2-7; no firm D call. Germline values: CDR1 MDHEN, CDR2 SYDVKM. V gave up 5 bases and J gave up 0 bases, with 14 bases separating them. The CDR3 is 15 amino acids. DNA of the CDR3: TGTGCCAGCAGTCCCTCAGGCAGCCGCTCCTACGAGCAGTACTTC. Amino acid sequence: CASSPSGSRSYEQYF.

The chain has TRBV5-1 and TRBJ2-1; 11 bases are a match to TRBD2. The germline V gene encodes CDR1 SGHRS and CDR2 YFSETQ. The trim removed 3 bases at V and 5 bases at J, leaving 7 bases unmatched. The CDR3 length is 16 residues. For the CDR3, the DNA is TGCGCCAGCAGCTGGACCGGGACTAGCGGTCACAATGAGCAGTTCTTC. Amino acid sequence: CASSWTGTSGHNEQFF.

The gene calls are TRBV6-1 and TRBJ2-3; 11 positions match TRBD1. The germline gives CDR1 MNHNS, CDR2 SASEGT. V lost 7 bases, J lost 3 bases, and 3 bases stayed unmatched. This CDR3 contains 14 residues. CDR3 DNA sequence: TGTGCCAGCATTCGGGACAGGGGGACAGATACGCAGTATTTT. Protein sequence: CASIRDRGTDTQYF.

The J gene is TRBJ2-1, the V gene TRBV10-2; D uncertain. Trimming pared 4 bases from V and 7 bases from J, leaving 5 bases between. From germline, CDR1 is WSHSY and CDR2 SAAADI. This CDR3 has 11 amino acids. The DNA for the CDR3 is TGCGCCAGCAGTGGGGCTAATGAGCAGTTCTTC. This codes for CASSGANEQFF.

The CDR3 DNA reads as TGTGCCAGCACCTGGAGGGAGACAGAAAACATTCAGTACTTC. As protein: CASTWRETENIQYF. The chain combines TRBV5-6 with TRBJ2-4; a possible D gene is TRBD2 (6 bases). The germline gives CDR1 SGHDT, CDR2 YYEEEE. CDR3 length equals 14 residues. Trimming took off 6 bases at V and 5 bases at J, with 15 bases between the two ends.

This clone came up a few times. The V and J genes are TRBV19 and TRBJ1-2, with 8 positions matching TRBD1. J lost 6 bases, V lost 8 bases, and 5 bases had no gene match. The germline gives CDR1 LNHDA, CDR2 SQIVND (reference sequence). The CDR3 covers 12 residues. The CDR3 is CASSQGAHGYTF. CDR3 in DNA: TGTGCCAGTTCCCAGGGGGCCCATGGCTACACCTTC.

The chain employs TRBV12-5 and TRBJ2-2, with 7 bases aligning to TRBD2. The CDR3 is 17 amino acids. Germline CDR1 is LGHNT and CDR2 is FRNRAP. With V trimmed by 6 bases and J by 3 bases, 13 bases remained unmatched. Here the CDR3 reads CASGPYRGSIYTGELFF. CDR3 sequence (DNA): TGTGCTAGTGGGCCCTACCGCGGGAGTATTTACACCGGGGAGCTGTTTTTT.

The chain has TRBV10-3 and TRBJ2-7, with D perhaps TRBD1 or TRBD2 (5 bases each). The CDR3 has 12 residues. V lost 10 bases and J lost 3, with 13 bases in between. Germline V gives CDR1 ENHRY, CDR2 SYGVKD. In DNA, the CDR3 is TGTGCCACCTCCGGGACGGACTACGAGCAGTACTTC. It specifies CATSGTDYEQYF.

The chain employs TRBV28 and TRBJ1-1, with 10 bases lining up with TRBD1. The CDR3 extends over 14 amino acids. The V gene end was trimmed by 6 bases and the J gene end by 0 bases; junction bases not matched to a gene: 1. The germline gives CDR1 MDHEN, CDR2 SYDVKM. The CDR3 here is CASRTGGMNTEAFF. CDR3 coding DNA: TGTGCCAGCAGGACAGGGGGCATGAACACTGAAGCTTTCTTT. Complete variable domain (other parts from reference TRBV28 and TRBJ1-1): DVKVTQSSRYLVKRTGEKVFLECVQDMDHENMFWYRQDPGLGLRLIYFSYDVKMKEKGDIPEGYSVSREKKERFSLILESASTNQTSMYLCASRTGGMNTEAFFGQGTRLTVV.